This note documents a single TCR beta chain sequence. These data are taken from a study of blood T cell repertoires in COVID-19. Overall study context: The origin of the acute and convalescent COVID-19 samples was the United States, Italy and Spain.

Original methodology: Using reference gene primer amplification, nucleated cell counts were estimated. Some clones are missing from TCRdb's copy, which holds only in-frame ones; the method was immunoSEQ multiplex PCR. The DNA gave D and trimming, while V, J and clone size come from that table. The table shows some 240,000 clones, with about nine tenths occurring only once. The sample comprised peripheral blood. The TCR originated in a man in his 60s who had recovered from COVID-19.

CDR3 sequence reads: CASSQETLRNQPQHF. In nucleotides, the CDR3 is TGTGCCAGCAGCCAAGAAACACTACGAAATCAGCCCCAGCATTTT. V and J are TRBV4-2 and TRBJ1-5; the D is unclear. Germline V gives CDR1 LGHNA, CDR2 YNFKEQ. The V and J ends lost 0 bases and 4 bases respectively, with 10 bases between them. The CDR3 extends over 15 amino acids.